The present TCR beta chain was sequenced within a study of cytomegalovirus exposure and HLA in healthy donors. With V trimmed by 3 bases and J by 2 bases, 5 bases remained unmatched. CDR1 is MNHNS, CDR2 SASEGT, per germline. The CDR3 sequence is 15 residues long. This clone has just a few counts. The PCR made use of 60 Vbeta and 13 Jbeta primers. The data were produced by immunoSEQ multiplex PCR, yet TCRdb's version contains in-frame clones alone and is incomplete. The repertoire holds 82,000 or so clones, with 9.5% to 13% as singletons. The sequence was collected from a man in his fifties or sixties in good health and CMV-seropositive. What was sequenced was PBMCs. The V call is TRBV6-1, the J call TRBJ2-5, with TRBD1 identical over 8 bases. This CDR3 reads CASSEPRGLQETQYF. The CDR3 nucleotides read TGTGCCAGCAGTGAGCCCAGGGGGCTTCAAGAGACCCAGTACTTC.